These T cell receptor beta chains were read from a single sample in a study of blood T cell repertoires in COVID-19. Generated by immunoSEQ multiplex PCR, the TCRdb table keeps only in-frame clones and is missing some. The table records about 160,000 clones, over 70% of them present only once. The sample consisted of PBMCs or T cells enriched from blood (not recorded which). The receptors originated from a woman aged 45-65 years in a cohort exposed to, infected with or recovered from COVID-19 (not recorded which). Both conserved end residues are part of each CDR3. The D gene is left open where the match is weak. Clone size, where shown, is once, few, many, or a class for clones that have expanded.

j_call clone_size v_call d_call cdr3_aa cdr3_nt
TRBJ2-1 - TRBV7-3 - CASSSFGGPLLQQFF TGTGCCAGCAGCTCCTTCGGGGGACCTCTACTTCAGCAGTTCTTC
TRBJ1-4 - TRBV13 - CASSLGRSATNEKLFF TGTGCCAGCAGCTTAGGCCGGAGTGCAACTAATGAAAAACTGTTTTTT
TRBJ2-5 - TRBV28 - CASSRVTQYF TGTGCCAGCAGCAGGGTGACCCAGTACTTC
TRBJ2-1 - TRBV19 TRBD2 CASSPTISGILNEQFF TGTGCCAGTAGTCCAACCATCAGCGGGATTTTAAATGAGCAGTTCTTC
TRBJ2-1 few TRBV5-1 TRBD2 CASSLGGTTTNEQFF TGCGCCAGCAGCTTGGGCGGGACTACCACCAATGAGCAGTTCTTC
TRBJ2-6 - TRBV7-2 - CASSIQSRYSGANVLTF TGTGCCAGCAGCATACAGAGCAGGTACTCTGGGGCCAACGTCCTGACTTTC
TRBJ1-1 - TRBV10-3 - CAISDQKNTEAFF TGTGCCATCAGTGACCAGAAGAACACTGAAGCTTTCTTT
TRBJ2-7 - TRBV7-3 TRBD2 CASSSGTTPNTEQYF TGTGCCAGCAGCTCCGGGACTACTCCGAATACTGAGCAGTACTTC
TRBJ1-1 - TRBV5-4 - CASSLGHGGPGTEAFF TGTGCCAGCAGCTTGGGGCACGGGGGGCCGGGCACTGAAGCTTTCTTT
TRBJ1-6 - TRBV28 - CASSSTQTAYNSPLHF TGTGCCAGCAGTTCCACGCAGACAGCTTATAATTCACCCCTCCACTTT
TRBJ1-2 once TRBV28 TRBD1 CASSSVRDRRVYGYTF TGTGCCAGCAGTTCCGTCCGGGACAGGCGCGTCTATGGCTACACCTTC
TRBJ2-7 - TRBV9 - CASSSGLRPYEQYF TGTGCCAGCAGTTCAGGACTCCGGCCCTACGAGCAGTACTTC
TRBJ1-3 - TRBV18 TRBD1 CASSPNPGQGAGNTIYF TGTGCCAGCTCACCTAATCCGGGACAGGGAGCTGGAAACACCATATATTTT
TRBJ1-1 - TRBV7-3 - CASSHGGTSEAFF TGTGCCAGCAGCCACGGTGGGACATCTGAAGCTTTCTTT
TRBJ2-5 few TRBV20-1 - CSARAYETQYF TGCAGTGCCAGGGCTTACGAGACCCAGTACTTC
TRBJ2-1 - TRBV7-2 - CASSSEAGDEQFF TGTGCCAGCAGCTCGGAAGCGGGTGATGAGCAGTTCTTC
TRBJ2-5 - TRBV7-9 TRBD1 CATSGGGETQYF TGTGCTACTTCAGGGGGCGGAGAGACCCAGTACTTC
TRBJ2-4 - TRBV30 TRBD2 CAWSVSGGEQYF TGTGCCTGGAGTGTAAGCGGGGGGGAACAGTACTTC
TRBJ2-7 - TRBV7-9 TRBD1 CASSSLTGGMDEQYF TGTGCCAGCAGCTCGTTGACAGGGGGCATGGACGAGCAGTACTTC
TRBJ2-1 - TRBV2 TRBD2 CASSEERERDEQFF TGTGCCAGCAGTGAGGAGCGGGAGAGGGATGAGCAGTTCTTC
TRBJ2-2 - TRBV5-1 - CASSMTSTGELFF TGCGCCAGCAGCATGACTAGCACCGGGGAGCTGTTTTTT
TRBJ1-1 once TRBV19 - CASSTTGDTEAFF TGTGCCAGTAGTACAACCGGGGACACTGAAGCTTTCTTT
TRBJ1-5 - TRBV5-1 - CASSSPGSGGFQPQHF TGCGCCAGCAGCTCACCCGGGTCCGGAGGGTTTCAGCCCCAGCATTTT
TRBJ1-6 few TRBV5-6 - CASSLDRVNSPLHF TGTGCCAGCAGCTTGGACAGGGTTAATTCACCCCTCCACTTT
TRBJ1-2 - TRBV10-2 - CASRDTYGYTF TGCGCCAGCAGGGACACCTATGGCTACACCTTC
TRBJ2-1 - TRBV30 TRBD2 CAWSRGLAGRNEQFF TGTGCCTGGAGTCGCGGACTAGCGGGGCGCAATGAGCAGTTCTTC
TRBJ1-1 - TRBV7-2 TRBD1 CASRLTGTGVGDTEAFF TGTGCCAGCAGGTTAACCGGGACAGGGGTGGGGGACACTGAAGCTTTCTTT
TRBJ1-2 medium-sized TRBV11-2 - CASSLDHKGHYGYTF TGTGCCAGCAGCTTAGATCACAAGGGGCACTATGGCTACACCTTC
TRBJ1-5 - TRBV18 TRBD1 CASSLGQVGSQPQHF TGTGCCAGCTCTCTTGGACAGGTCGGAAGTCAGCCCCAGCATTTT
TRBJ1-4 - TRBV7-9 - CASSLYTNEKLFF TGTGCCAGCAGCTTATATACTAATGAAAAACTGTTTTTT
TRBJ1-1 - TRBV7-9 - CASSQGENTEAFF TGTGCCAGCAGCCAAGGAGAAAACACTGAAGCTTTCTTT
TRBJ1-3 - TRBV28 - CASSSQDRPSGNTIYF TGTGCCAGCAGTTCCCAGGACAGACCCTCTGGAAACACCATATATTTT
TRBJ1-1 - TRBV27 TRBD1 CASSTPNQTGIHTEAFF TGTGCCAGCAGTACCCCAAATCAGACAGGGATTCATACTGAAGCTTTCTTT
TRBJ1-3 - TRBV5-1 - CASSLYPQGGGTSGNTIYF TGCGCCAGCAGCTTGTATCCCCAAGGCGGGGGAACGTCTGGAAACACCATATATTTT
TRBJ1-2 - TRBV18 TRBD1 CASSPPPGTANYGYTF TGTGCCAGCTCACCACCTCCCGGGACAGCTAACTATGGCTACACCTTC
TRBJ1-2 - TRBV5-6 - CASSSYIQGTFYGYTF TGTGCCAGCAGCTCATACATACAGGGAACTTTCTATGGCTACACCTTC
TRBJ1-2 - TRBV5-1 TRBD1 CASSLAGAGQGVSYGYTF TGCGCCAGCAGCTTGGCCGGTGCTGGACAGGGAGTGTCCTATGGCTACACCTTC
TRBJ2-5 - TRBV10-3 TRBD1 CAIREGQGAGETQYF TGTGCCATCAGGGAAGGACAGGGAGCTGGAGAGACCCAGTACTTC
TRBJ1-3 - TRBV11-2 - CASSAIKEYTIYF TGTGCCAGCAGCGCCATCAAGGAGTACACCATATATTTT
TRBJ2-2 - TRBV19 - CASSILAPANTGELFF TGTGCCAGTAGTATTTTAGCACCCGCGAACACCGGGGAGCTGTTTTTT
TRBJ2-1 - TRBV5-6 TRBD2 CASSLVAGGRFF TGTGCCAGCAGCTTGGTTGCGGGGGGTCGGTTCTTC
TRBJ2-1 - TRBV5-1 - CASSLVRETVYYNEQFF TGCGCCAGCAGCTTGGTCCGGGAAACGGTATACTACAATGAGCAGTTCTTC
TRBJ2-1 once TRBV11-3 TRBD2 CASSLAGGAGSLSSYNEQFF TGTGCCAGCAGCTTAGCGGGGGGGGCCGGTTCCCTGAGCTCCTACAATGAGCAGTTCTTC
TRBJ2-3 - TRBV4-2 - CASSHLQGLGDTQYF TGTGCCAGCAGCCACTTACAGGGCCTCGGAGATACGCAGTATTTT
TRBJ1-2 - TRBV29-1 - CSVEGQHGYGYTF TGCAGCGTTGAAGGTCAACATGGCTATGGCTACACCTTC
TRBJ1-6 once TRBV28 - CASSPISGGYNSPLHF TGTGCCAGCAGCCCTATCTCGGGAGGGTATAATTCACCCCTCCACTTT
TRBJ1-4 few TRBV13 - CASSSRYRDAGGDEKLFF TGTGCCAGCAGCTCTCGATACCGGGACGCAGGAGGGGATGAAAAACTGTTTTTT
TRBJ2-7 - TRBV15 - CATSRGGSYEQYF TGTGCCACCAGCAGAGGCGGCAGTTACGAGCAGTACTTC
TRBJ2-2 - TRBV7-2 - CASSFSAGPGELFF TGTGCCAGCAGCTTTAGCGCGGGGCCCGGGGAGCTGTTTTTT
TRBJ1-1 once TRBV5-1 TRBD1 CASSLGGQGNTEAFF TGCGCCAGCAGCTTGGGGGGACAGGGAAACACTGAAGCTTTCTTT
TRBJ1-1 - TRBV19 - CASSIPGRSAEAFF TGTGCCAGTAGTATTCCAGGGAGGTCCGCTGAAGCTTTCTTT
TRBJ1-5 - TRBV3-1/TRBV3-2 - CASSQVFRQVDLLSVQPQHF TGTGCCAGCAGCCAAGTTTTTCGACAGGTGGACTTACTGAGTGTTCAGCCCCAGCATTTT
TRBJ1-6 - TRBV27 - CASSLAGDSPLHF TGTGCCAGCAGTTTAGCAGGGGATTCACCCCTCCACTTT
TRBJ2-5 - TRBV30 - CAWRTDRSETQYF TGTGCCTGGAGGACAGACCGTTCAGAGACCCAGTACTTC
TRBJ2-7 - TRBV18 - CASSPGAETYEQYF TGTGCCAGCTCACCGGGGGCGGAGACCTACGAGCAGTACTTC